In this sample, the clone carrying this T cell receptor beta chain turned up many times. Its antigen is as yet unknown. Generation of TCR beta libraries employed quantitative 5'-RACE incorporating molecular barcodes. TCRdb reanalysed the 5' RACE reads using MiXCR and keeps one entry per CDR3 protein. The sample shows 200,000 to 250,000 distinct CDR3 sequences, about 10% of them seen only once. This sample was included in a study of CD8 T cells in ankylosing spondylitis. Study-wide results and limits: In ankylosing spondylitis patients, matched synovial fluid reportedly showed significant enrichment of disease-linked clones. CD8+ disease-linked clones were present at relatively low frequencies in blood. Made up of eight or nine highly homologous variants, a TCR beta motif appeared characteristic of ankylosing spondylitis blood.

The sequencing sample was made of blood, either unsorted or a sorted T cell fraction (not recorded which). This sequence was found in a male donor with ankylosing spondylitis or in good health (not recorded which).

CDR3 DNA sequence: TGCAGTGCTAGTGATTCGAACTATGGCTACACCTTC. Amino acids: CSASDSNYGYTF. The chain uses TRBV20-1 and TRBJ1-2; no definite D call. V shed 3 bases and J shed 2 bases, with 7 bases lying between them. This CDR3 contains 12 residues. Per germline, CDR1 DFQATT and CDR2 SNEGSKA (reference sequence).